A selection of T cell receptor beta chains follows, all from one sample in a study of CD8+ T cells in alopecia areata. Generated by immunoSEQ multiplex PCR, the TCRdb table keeps only in-frame clones and is missing some. The sample has over 150,000 clones, 45% to 70% seen once. Source material: CD8+ T cells sorted from blood. Source of these receptors: a human donor in good health. The CDR3 runs from the conserved cysteine through the conserved F or W. A D gene is named only where the DNA matches it firmly. Clone size is not always given. Where it is, it says once, few, many or a class for expanded clones.

V	size	J	D	DNA	CDR3
TRBV9	NA	TRBJ1-5	TRBD1	TGTGCCAGCAGCGAAGACAGGGGCGGTCAGCCCCAGCATTTT	CASSEDRGGQPQHF
TRBV6-5	NA	TRBJ2-6	NA	TGTGCCAGCACCCCGAGGTCCTCTGGGGCCAACGTCCTGACTTTC	CASTPRSSGANVLTF
TRBV7-9	NA	TRBJ1-1	NA	TGTGCCAGCAGCCCACGGAACACTGAAGCTTTCTTT	CASSPRNTEAFF
TRBV9	few	TRBJ1-3	NA	TGTGCCAGCAGCGTTCATAGGACGGGGGACTCTGGAAACACCATATATTTT	CASSVHRTGDSGNTIYF
TRBV4-1	few	TRBJ2-5	NA	TGCGCCAGCAGCCTCGTGGCAGCCCGCCAACAAGAGACCCAGTACTTC	CASSLVAARQQETQYF
TRBV29-1	NA	TRBJ1-1	NA	TGCAGCGTTGATGGATCCTTCGGCAGACTATTCCGGAACACTGAAGCTTTCTTT	CSVDGSFGRLFRNTEAFF
TRBV7-9	NA	TRBJ1-1	NA	TGTGCCAGCAGCTTCCCCGTACGCGGGGTGAACACTGAAGCTTTCTTT	CASSFPVRGVNTEAFF
TRBV7-6	NA	TRBJ2-5	TRBD2	TGTGCCAGCAGCTTAGTGGGAAGCGGGGGGCTACAAGAGACCCAGTACTTC	CASSLVGSGGLQETQYF
TRBV19	NA	TRBJ1-5	NA	TGTGCCAGTAGTATAGATGCCGCATGGGGTCAGCCCCAGCATTTT	CASSIDAAWGQPQHF
TRBV29-1	few	TRBJ2-7	TRBD1	TGCAGCGTTTATACCGCCGGGACAGGGTACGAGCAGTACTTC	CSVYTAGTGYEQYF
TRBV13	few	TRBJ2-3	NA	TGTGCCAGCAGCCTCATGGGTACGCAGTATTTT	CASSLMGTQYF
TRBV7-3	once	TRBJ2-6	NA	TGTGCCAGCAGCTTAACCGGGGGCCGCTTCTCTGGGGCCAACGTCCTGACTTTC	CASSLTGGRFSGANVLTF
TRBV29-1	NA	TRBJ1-5	NA	TGCAGCGTTGATTGCCCCGTACCGACCGGCAGCAATCAGCCCCAGCATTTT	CSVDCPVPTGSNQPQHF
TRBV27	once	TRBJ1-6	TRBD1	TGTGCCAGCAGCCCGGGACAGGGGAATTCACCCCTCCACTTT	CASSPGQGNSPLHF
TRBV30	NA	TRBJ2-1	TRBD1	TGTGCCTGGACCCGGGACAGATTTGAGCAGTTCTTC	CAWTRDRFEQFF
TRBV30	NA	TRBJ1-5	NA	TGTGCCTCCTACAGGAGCAATCAGCCCCAGCATTTT	CASYRSNQPQHF
TRBV27	NA	TRBJ2-1	TRBD1	TGTGCCAGCAGTTTATCGACAGGGAGCAATGAGCAGTTCTTC	CASSLSTGSNEQFF
TRBV27	NA	TRBJ2-3	TRBD2	TGTGCCAGCAGTCTGCTAGCGGGCGGAACAGATACGCAGTATTTT	CASSLLAGGTDTQYF
TRBV25-1	few	TRBJ2-4	NA	TGTGCCAGCACCTCGGGCGGCGAAGAAAAAAACATTCAGTACTTC	CASTSGGEEKNIQYF
TRBV7-9	NA	TRBJ2-3	TRBD1	TGTGCCAGCAGCTCCACGGACACAGGGGTAGATACGCAGTATTTT	CASSSTDTGVDTQYF
TRBV4-1	NA	TRBJ2-5	NA	TGCGCCAGCAGTGACAGGACTCCAGGGCAGACCCAGTACTTC	CASSDRTPGQTQYF
TRBV5-1	NA	TRBJ2-7	NA	TGCGCCAGCAGCTGGGGACGACAGGATGGCGAGCAGTACTTC	CASSWGRQDGEQYF
TRBV25-1	NA	TRBJ2-6	NA	TGTGCCAGCAGTGCACTAGATGGGTCCGGGGCCAACGTCCTGACTTTC	CASSALDGSGANVLTF
TRBV30	NA	TRBJ1-4	NA	TGTGCCTGGAGTAACGGGGTTGGGCTGTTTTTT	CAWSNGVGLFF
TRBV4-1	few	TRBJ1-1	NA	TGCGCCAGCAGCCAGGGGGCCTGGGGGATAAGTTCCACTGAAGCTTTCTTT	CASSQGAWGISSTEAFF
TRBV19	NA	TRBJ1-2	NA	TGTGCCAGTAGTCCCTGGACCGGGGGCTATGGCTACACCTTC	CASSPWTGGYGYTF
TRBV6-1	once	TRBJ2-2	TRBD1	TGTGCCAGCAGTGCCCTGGACAGGACTCCGATTACGAACACCGGGGAGCTGTTTTTT	CASSALDRTPITNTGELFF
TRBV29-1	NA	TRBJ2-5	NA	TGCAGCGTTGCGATGGAGCAGGCTTTGACAGTTCAAGAGACCCAGTACTTC	CSVAMEQALTVQETQYF
TRBV12-5	NA	TRBJ1-2	NA	TGTGCTAGTGGAGGGGACCGACGGGGCTACACCTTC	CASGGDRRGYTF
TRBV9	NA	TRBJ2-7	TRBD1	TGTGCCAGCAGCGGCCCCCCCGGGACAGGGTATCCCGAGCAGTACTTC	CASSGPPGTGYPEQYF
TRBV27	NA	TRBJ2-5	TRBD1	TGTGCCAGCAGTCCAGCCTCCGACAGGGTCTGGCGAGAGACCCAGTACTTC	CASSPASDRVWRETQYF
TRBV27	NA	TRBJ2-1	TRBD2	TGTGCCAGCAGATCTAGCGGGGACAATGAGCAGTTCTTC	CASRSSGDNEQFF
TRBV29-1	few	TRBJ2-7	TRBD2	TGCAGCGCTCGGGAGGGCGAGCAGTACTTC	CSAREGEQYF
TRBV29-1	NA	TRBJ1-2	TRBD1	TGCAGCGTGGGGACAGGGGGCGCCTATGGCTACACCTTC	CSVGTGGAYGYTF
TRBV2	once	TRBJ2-3	NA	TGTGCCAGCTTCGGAGAGACAGATACGCAGTATTTT	CASFGETDTQYF
TRBV19	few	TRBJ1-2	NA	TGTGCCAGTACCATGGACAGATGGGGCTACACCTTC	CASTMDRWGYTF
TRBV29-1	NA	TRBJ1-2	TRBD1	TGCAGCGTTGAAGGGATCGCGGGCAGGGGGAATGGCTACACCTTC	CSVEGIAGRGNGYTF
TRBV29-1	NA	TRBJ1-1	NA	TGCAGCGTTGAACTCGGCACTGAAGCTTTCTTT	CSVELGTEAFF
TRBV7-2	NA	TRBJ2-7	TRBD2	TGTGCCAGCAGCCCCGGGACTAGCGGGGGGAGCGCCTACGAGCAGTACTTC	CASSPGTSGGSAYEQYF
TRBV13	NA	TRBJ1-1	TRBD1	TGTGCCAGCAGCGCGGGACAGGGGATTGAAGCTTTCTTT	CASSAGQGIEAFF
TRBV6-4	NA	TRBJ1-2	NA	TGTGCCAGCAGTGTAGATGGCTACACCTTC	CASSVDGYTF
TRBV7-9	once	TRBJ1-2	NA	TGTGCCAGCAGCCACGTGGGGCTCTATGGCTACACCTTC	CASSHVGLYGYTF
TRBV29-1	NA	TRBJ2-1	NA	TGCAGCGGGGCCGGGCAGGACAATGAGCAGTTCTTC	CSGAGQDNEQFF
TRBV4-1	NA	TRBJ2-7	NA	TGCGCCAGCAGCTTCATCGGTGGCGTAGGGATCTACGAGCAGTACTTC	CASSFIGGVGIYEQYF
TRBV11-2	few	TRBJ1-1	NA	TGTGCCAGCAGCTTTAATTACAGGAATATTGAAGCTTTCTTT	CASSFNYRNIEAFF
TRBV19	NA	TRBJ2-1	NA	TGTGCCAGTCACGCGGGGAGCTCCTACAATGAGCAGTTCTTC	CASHAGSSYNEQFF
TRBV4-1	few	TRBJ2-7	NA	TGCGCCAGCAGCCAAGATGATCGGGTTCCCTACGAGCAGTACTTC	CASSQDDRVPYEQYF
TRBV5-1	NA	TRBJ2-7	NA	TGCGCCAGCAGCTTGTCTGGACCAAGCTCCTACGAGCAGTACTTC	CASSLSGPSSYEQYF
TRBV6-5	few	TRBJ2-3	NA	TGTGCCAGCATTGTTGGAGATACGCAGTATTTT	CASIVGDTQYF
TRBV7-9	NA	TRBJ2-7	NA	TGTGCCAGCAGCTTAGTGGGTCCCTCCTACGAGCAGTACTTC	CASSLVGPSYEQYF
TRBV7-9	NA	TRBJ2-3	TRBD1	TGTGCCAGCAGACCTAATGGACAGGGGGTATGGGGAGATACGCAGTATTTT	CASRPNGQGVWGDTQYF
TRBV29-1	few	TRBJ2-7	NA	TGCAGCGTTGAGGGGGGAGACACGGAGTACGAGCAGTACTTC	CSVEGGDTEYEQYF
TRBV27	NA	TRBJ2-7	TRBD1	TGTGCCAGCAGTTTGGGGACAGGGTCCTACGAGCAGTACTTC	CASSLGTGSYEQYF
TRBV19	few	TRBJ2-5	NA	TGTGCCAGTAACGACAGGAATTTCCAAGAGACCCAGTACTTC	CASNDRNFQETQYF
TRBV5-6	NA	TRBJ2-1	NA	TGTGCCAGCAGCTTGACAGGGTTTTACAATGAGCAGTTCTTC	CASSLTGFYNEQFF
TRBV16	NA	TRBJ2-5	TRBD1	TGTGCCAGCAGCCAATCGGCAGGGGGAGAGACCCAGTACTTC	CASSQSAGGETQYF